The 16 T cell receptor beta chains reported below all come from one sample, sequenced in a study of T cell responses to AZD1222 COVID-19 vaccine. Repertoires were generated with immunoSEQ multiplex PCR, while TCRdb's copy carries only in-frame clones and drops some. The table has approximately 76,000 clones, around four fifths seen once; the top ten hold 2.5% to 3%. The sequenced sample was peripheral blood, obtained on day 0 of AZD1222 vaccination. Receptor source: an adult in good health.

The V and J genes are TRBV12-3 or TRBV12-4 and TRBJ1-2, with D hard to call. The CDR3 sequence is 13 residues long. Deletions cut 4 bases from V and 2 bases from J, with 8 bases between. CDR3 protein: CASSSEKNYGYTF. In DNA, the CDR3 is TGTGCCAGCAGTTCCGAAAAGAACTATGGCTACACCTTC.

CDR3 in amino acids: CASSSNEQFF. The CDR3, as DNA: TGTGCCAGCAGCAGCAATGAGCAGTTCTTC. The chain carries TRBV11-2 and TRBJ2-1; D is unclear. V lost 5 bases to trimming and J lost 6 bases, with 2 bases between them. The CDR3 extends over 10 amino acids. Germline CDR1 and CDR2: SGHAT and FQNNGV.

This clone was seen only a few times. The rearrangement joins TRBV12-2 to TRBJ1-2. TRBV12-2 is given as a pseudogene. The CDR3 spans 19 residues. CDR3: CASRSPEDGGDTDYYGYTF. CDR3 nucleotides: TGTGCAAGTCGCTCACCGGAAGACGGGGGAGATACCGACTACTATGGCTACACCTTC.

The chain recombines TRBV20-1 with TRBJ2-7; D gene ambiguous. The CDR3 extends over 11 amino acids. CDR1 is DFQATT, CDR2 SNEGSKA, per germline (reference sequence). The V end lost 2 bases, the J end lost 2 bases, and 4 bases lay between the germline ends. The CDR3 spells CSARLAYEQYF. The CDR3 DNA follows: TGCAGTGCTAGACTAGCCTACGAGCAGTACTTC.

This clone occurred once. This chain joins TRBV18 and TRBJ1-1; D gene uncertain. Between the trimmed V and J ends, which lost 1 base and 4 bases, there was a span of 10 bases. The CDR3 loop spans 14 amino acids. CDR1 KGHSH and CDR2 LQKENI come from the germline V gene. The CDR3 region is CASSPQEKGTEAFF. As DNA, the CDR3 is TGTGCCAGCTCACCACAAGAGAAGGGCACTGAAGCTTTCTTT.

This clone was detected once. The chain recombines TRBV19 with TRBJ2-3; unclear D gene. With 7 bases removed from V and 1 base from J, the gap between germline ends came to 18 bases. The CDR3 is made up of 16 amino acids. CDR1 and CDR2 from the germline V gene are LNHDA and SQIVND (reference sequence). As DNA, the CDR3 is TGTGCCAGTAATTCTCGGCTCTCCGAGGGCACAGATACGCAGTATTTT. It specifies CASNSRLSEGTDTQYF.

This clone was observed a single time. The rearrangement uses TRBV2 and TRBJ1-1, with 9 bases identical to TRBD1. The CDR3 has 12 residues. Trimming removed 5 bases from V and 9 bases from J; junction bases left unmatched: 4. Looked up from germline, CDR1 is SNHLY and CDR2 is FYNNEI. CDR3 sequence: CASSYGTGKAFF. CDR3 bases: TGTGCCAGCAGTTATGGGACAGGGAAAGCTTTCTTT.

The chain has TRBV5-5 and TRBJ1-5; the D gene is possibly TRBD1 (5 bases). Trimming left V 4 bases short and J 13 bases short, with 21 bases between. The CDR3 is 14 amino acids. CDR1 is SGHKS, CDR2 YYEKEE, per germline (reference sequence). The CDR3 loop reads CASSPTPGTADQHF. The CDR3 DNA reads as TGTGCCAGCAGCCCGACGCCCGGGACCGCAGATCAGCATTTT.

This clone was found a few times. This chain connects TRBV4-3 to TRBJ1-6; D is ambiguous. CDR3 length: 13 residues. The V gene lost 1 base and the J gene lost 7 bases, with 5 bases spanning the gap. Germline V CDR1 and CDR2: LGHNA, YSLEER. CDR3 in amino acids: CASSQVENSPLHF. The CDR3 DNA follows: TGCGCCAGCAGCCAAGTGGAGAATTCACCCCTCCACTTT.

This sequence joins TRBV7-2 and TRBJ2-3; 11 nucleotides line up with TRBD2. The CDR3 is 17 residues long. Germline V gene lookup returns CDR1 SGHTA and CDR2 FQGNSA. V shed 4 bases, J shed 0 bases, and the junction held 6 bases outside the gene matches. The CDR3 DNA sequence: TGTGCCAGCAGCTCCCAACTAGCGGGGGCTAGCACAGATACGCAGTATTTT. Amino acid sequence: CASSSQLAGASTDTQYF. Combining the CDR3 with reference TRBV7-2 and TRBJ2-3 gives the whole variable domain GAGVSQSPSNKVTEKGKDVELRCDPISGHTALYWYRQSLGQGLEFLIYFQGNSAPDKSGLPSDRFSAERTGGSVSTLTIQRTQQEDSAVYLCASSSQLAGASTDTQYFGPGTRLTVL.

This chain uses TRBV6-2 or TRBV6-3 with TRBJ2-1; 13 positions agree with TRBD2. CDR3 length equals 16 residues. The V gene end was trimmed by 5 bases and the J gene end by 7 bases; junction bases not matched to a gene: 8. The germline CDR1 and CDR2 sequences are MNHEY and SVGEGT. Here the CDR3 reads CASSGGGLAGVNEQFF. CDR3 DNA sequence: TGTGCCAGCAGTGGAGGAGGACTAGCGGGGGTTAATGAGCAGTTCTTC.

This rearrangement joins TRBV24-1 to TRBJ2-3; D may be TRBD1 (6 bases). Trimming took off 3 bases at V and 3 bases at J, with 6 bases between the two ends. The CDR3 totals 13 residues. Per germline, CDR1 KGHDR and CDR2 SFDVKD. CDR3 nucleotide sequence: TGTGCCACCAGTGATGACAGGACAGATACGCAGTATTTT. Translation: CATSDDRTDTQYF.

This rearrangement joins TRBV5-4 to TRBJ2-7; D perhaps matches TRBD2 (5 bases). Germline values: CDR1 SGHNT, CDR2 YYREEE (reference sequence). Trimming took off 0 bases at V and 5 bases at J, with 12 bases between the two ends. The CDR3 has 14 residues. CDR3 loop: CASSLEGARDEQYF. CDR3 bases: TGTGCCAGCAGCTTGGAGGGAGCTAGGGACGAGCAGTACTTC.

In this sample, this clone turned up once. The chain joins TRBV30 to TRBJ1-4; D ambiguous. Trimming cost V 4 bases and J 5 bases, with 2 bases left between them. This CDR3 spans 10 amino acids. CDR1 GTSNPN and CDR2 SVGIG come from the germline V gene (reference sequence). The CDR3, as DNA: TGTGCCTGGAAGAATGAAAAACTGTTTTTT. Its translation: CAWKNEKLFF.

The table lists this clone with a count of one. The rearrangement uses TRBV5-8 and TRBJ2-7; tentative D call: TRBD2 (6 bases). The CDR3 runs to 13 residues. The germline gives CDR1 SGHTS, CDR2 YDEGEE. The germline V and J ends were trimmed by 4 bases and 8 bases, with 16 bases remaining between them. In nucleotides, the CDR3 is TGTGCCAGCAGCCATGGGGACTTCGTCAAGCAGTACTTC. Amino acids: CASSHGDFVKQYF.

V and J are TRBV27 and TRBJ2-2; unclear D gene. Germline V gene lookup returns CDR1 MNHEY and CDR2 SMNVEV (reference sequence). This CDR3 is built from 12 residues. V was trimmed by 6 bases and J by 2 bases, leaving 4 bases between them. The CDR3 sequence is CASSINTGELFF. The CDR3 DNA reads TGTGCCAGCAGCATCAACACCGGGGAGCTGTTTTTT.